These 20 T cell receptor beta chains originate from one sample sequenced in a study of blood T cells in healthy people across ages. A second roughly 6 to 12 cycle PCR used barcoded and J-beta primers. MiXCR was run by TCRdb on the 5' RACE reads, yielding one entry per CDR3 protein. The profile shows some 710,000 distinct CDR3 sequences, 46% of them singletons. Sequencing was carried out using blood. The receptors were sampled from a man of 80 years or more in good health.

This clonotype was counted between two and nine times. This chain connects TRBV11-3 to TRBJ2-5, with a possible D match to TRBD2 (6 bases). Between the trimmed V and J ends, which lost 7 bases and 11 bases, there was a span of 17 bases. The CDR3 contains 12 residues. Germline loops: CDR1 SGHNT, CDR2 YENEEA. This chain's CDR3 is CASKGIAGRQYF. In DNA, the CDR3 is TGTGCCAGCAAGGGTATCGCGGGGCGACAGTACTTC.

This chain uses TRBV5-1 with TRBJ2-3, with D perhaps TRBD1 (5 bases). Trimming pared 0 bases from V and 5 bases from J, leaving 16 bases between. The CDR3 contains 16 residues. Germline V gene sequence: CDR1 SGHRS, CDR2 YFSETQ. The CDR3 DNA follows: TGCGCCAGCAGCTTGGGGGGCTCCAGGGTCCGAGATACGCAGTATTTT. The encoded protein is CASSLGGSRVRDTQYF.

The chain is built from TRBV20-1 and TRBJ2-1; D remains unclear. From germline, CDR1 is DFQATT and CDR2 SNEGSKA (reference sequence). The CDR3 sequence is 11 residues long. V shed 7 bases and J shed 3 bases, with 7 bases lying between them. This CDR3 is CSGDDYNEQFF. CDR3 in DNA: TGCAGTGGTGACGACTACAATGAGCAGTTCTTC.

J is TRBJ2-1 and V is TRBV5-1, with 7 bases aligning to TRBD2. Per germline, CDR1 SGHRS and CDR2 YFSETQ. The CDR3 consists of 16 residues. With 4 bases clipped from V and 13 bases from J, the junction kept 20 bases outside the gene matches. The CDR3 nucleotides read TGCGCCAGCAGCCCCCGGTGGGGGGGATTGCAAGAGACCCAGTTCTTC. Translating gives CASSPRWGGLQETQFF. The whole variable domain, remainder taken from reference TRBV5-1 and TRBJ2-1, is KAGVTQTPRYLIKTRGQQVTLSCSPISGHRSVSWYQQTPGQGLQFLFEYFSETQRNKGNFPGRFSGRQFSNSRSEMNVSTLELGDSALYLCASSPRWGGLQETQFFGPGTRLTVL.

This chain connects TRBV7-9 to TRBJ2-1; TRBD1 matches 7 bases. V lost 3 bases and J lost 7; bases outside the gene matches: 9. The CDR3 totals 15 residues. Germline lookup yields CDR1 SEHNR and CDR2 FQNEAQ (reference sequence). The CDR3 region is CASSFSGQQGNEQFF. The CDR3 coding sequence is TGTGCCAGCAGCTTTTCGGGACAGCAAGGGAATGAGCAGTTCTTC.

This clonotype was seen more than once but under ten times. The chain uses TRBV9 and TRBJ2-5, with a weak D call TRBD1 (6 bases). Germline-derived CDR1 and CDR2 are SGDLS and YYNGEE. V lost 0 bases and J lost 2, with 14 bases in between. The CDR3 spans 16 residues. CDR3 residues: CASSVDRGSGQETQYF. In DNA form, the CDR3 reads TGTGCCAGCAGCGTAGATAGGGGGTCGGGGCAAGAGACCCAGTACTTC.

The sample holds many counts of this clonotype. V and J are TRBV7-2 and TRBJ2-5, with 7 bases identical to TRBD1. Germline-derived CDR1 and CDR2 are SGHTA and FQGNSA. V trimming: 5 bases; J trimming: 5 bases; junction bases outside the gene matches: 5. CDR3 length equals 13 residues. The CDR3 reads CASSGTVRETQYF. The CDR3 region has the DNA TGTGCCAGCAGCGGGACAGTACGGGAGACCCAGTACTTC.

Comment on this clonotype: This may be a read error: a much more frequent sequence differs by one nucleotide. The gene calls are TRBV3-1 and TRBJ2-1, with unresolved D. This CDR3 has 15 amino acids. Germline-derived CDR1 and CDR2 are LGHDT and YNNKEL (reference sequence). Trimming took off 3 bases at V and 2 bases at J, with 11 bases between the two ends. CDR3 coding DNA: TGTGCCAGCAGCCAGGCCGCCCTCACCTACAATGAGCAGTTCTTC. Protein product: CASSQAALTYNEQFF.

The rearrangement joins TRBV7-2 to TRBJ1-4, with 7 bases identical to TRBD1. CDR3 length equals 15 residues. Germline V gene sequence: CDR1 SGHTA, CDR2 FQGNSA. Trimming removed 4 bases from V and 1 base from J; junction bases left unmatched: 3. CDR3 amino acids: CASSSNRGTNEKLFF. The CDR3 DNA sequence: TGTGCCAGCAGCTCAAACAGGGGAACTAATGAAAAACTGTTTTTT.

The V and J genes are TRBV28 and TRBJ2-7; 11 bases are a match to TRBD2. Germline CDR1 is MDHEN and CDR2 is SYDVKM. This CDR3 region has 16 residues. V lost 5 bases and J lost 5; bases outside the gene matches: 11. CDR3 coding DNA: TGTGCCAGCAGTCTCGCCTCACTAGCGGGAGAAAACGAGCAGTACTTC. Translated, it gives CASSLASLAGENEQYF.

This clonotype appeared many times. The chain recombines TRBV5-6 with TRBJ2-1; the match to TRBD2 covers 9 bases. Germline CDR1 is SGHDT and CDR2 is YYEEEE. The CDR3 length is 15 residues. The V and J ends lost 4 bases and 6 bases, in that order; junction bases with no gene match: 8. CDR3 sequence reads: CASSGLAGDGNEQFF. As DNA, the CDR3 is TGTGCCAGCAGCGGCTTAGCGGGAGATGGCAATGAGCAGTTCTTC.

This chain uses TRBV15 with TRBJ2-3; TRBD2 might be the D (5 bases). The CDR3 totals 16 residues. The V end was cut by 2 bases, the J end by 9 bases, with 21 bases between. Germline V gene data show CDR1 as LNHNV and CDR2 as YYDKDF (reference sequence). The CDR3 sequence is CATSRSPQQPTGTQYF. CDR3 DNA sequence: TGTGCCACCAGCAGATCACCACAGCAACCCACGGGGACGCAGTATTTT.

Notes on this clonotype: This may be a read error: a much more frequent sequence differs by one nucleotide. The rearrangement uses TRBV12-3 or TRBV12-4 and TRBJ2-7, with 7 bases that match TRBD2. There are 13 residues in the CDR3. The V gene end was trimmed by 6 bases and the J gene end by 10 bases; junction bases not matched to a gene: 12. CDR3 nucleotide sequence: TGTGCCAGCAGCTTAACGGTCCGGGAGGCCCAGTACTTC. Protein product: CASSLTVREAQYF.

Many counts were recorded for this clonotype. CDR3 amino acids: CSASLPRAGQNEQFF. In nucleotides, the CDR3 is TGCAGTGCTAGCCTCCCTCGGGCAGGCCAGAATGAGCAGTTCTTC. V gene TRBV20-1 combines with J gene TRBJ2-1; D is unresolved. V shed 3 bases and J shed 7 bases, with 19 bases lying between them. The CDR3 runs 15 residues. Germline assignment: CDR1 DFQATT and CDR2 SNEGSKA (reference sequence).

The rearrangement links TRBV20-1 to TRBJ2-1, with 7 bases that match TRBD2. The CDR3 is 15 amino acids. The trim removed 5 bases at V and 0 bases at J, leaving 7 bases unmatched. Per germline, CDR1 DFQATT and CDR2 SNEGSKA (reference sequence). CDR3 sequence reads: CSASLAPSSYNEQFF. In DNA form, the CDR3 reads TGCAGTGCTTCACTAGCGCCGAGCTCCTACAATGAGCAGTTCTTC.

V usage is TRBV20-1 and J usage is TRBJ2-4; 7 positions match TRBD1. The germline V gene has CDR1 DFQATT and CDR2 SNEGSKA (reference sequence). CDR3 size: 16 residues. Trimming at V came to 5 bases and at J to 3 bases, leaving 13 bases not matched to a gene. CDR3 in amino acids: CSAPKDREIVKNIQYF. CDR3 nucleotide sequence: TGCAGTGCTCCTAAAGACAGGGAGATAGTCAAAAACATTCAGTACTTC.

A remark on this clonotype: A read error is possible here, since a much larger clone lies one base away. The genes are TRBV20-1 and TRBJ2-1; TRBD2 matches at 12 bases. The CDR3 is 15 residues long. Germline V gene sequence: CDR1 DFQATT, CDR2 SNEGSKA (reference sequence). The CDR3 here is CSADLGLAGENERFF. The CDR3 nucleotides read TGCAGTGCTGATCTGGGACTAGCGGGCGAGAATGAGCGGTTCTTC.

A word on this clonotype: One end of the junction varies from germline; a read error may be responsible. The chain is built from TRBV6-5 and TRBJ1-1; TRBD1 is a possible D gene (5 bases). The CDR3 contains 14 residues. The V gene's germline CDR1 is MNHEY and CDR2 SVGAGI. The CDR3 sequence: CANSYSQGGTEAFF. CDR3 bases: TGTGCCAACAGTTACTCTCAGGGAGGTACTGAAGCTTTCTTT.

On this clonotype: A much larger clone lies one base from this, so it may be a read error. The chain carries TRBV28 and TRBJ2-1; D unclear. Trimming removed 4 bases at V and 9 bases at J, with 7 bases between. The CDR3 length is 11 residues. Germline CDR1 reads MDHEN; CDR2 reads SYDVKM. The CDR3 nucleotides read TGTGCCAGCAGTTATCTGAGTGAGCAGTTCTTC. This encodes CASSYLSEQFF. Complete variable domain (other parts from reference TRBV28 and TRBJ2-1): DVKVTQSSRYLVKRTGEKVFLECVQDMDHENMFWYRQDPGLGLRLIYFSYDVKMKEKGDIPEGYSVSREKKERFSLILESASTNQTSMYLCASSYLSEQFFGPGTRLTVL.

This clonotype came up many times. The chain has TRBV29-1 and TRBJ2-7; 7 bases are a match to TRBD2. The trim removed 3 bases at V and 6 bases at J, leaving 8 bases unmatched. Germline lookup yields CDR1 SQVTM and CDR2 ANQGSEA. This CDR3 is built from 13 residues. The CDR3 spells CSVESGTQGEQYF. CDR3 in DNA: TGCAGCGTTGAGAGCGGGACCCAAGGCGAGCAGTACTTC.